Shown below are 18 T cell receptor beta chains from a single sample sequenced in a study of T-cell memory formation after mild COVID-19 (TCRdb year 2021). Libraries were constructed by 5' RACE. The listed sequencing device is Illumina NovaSeq 6000. TCRdb reprocessed the public reads (quality trimming at Q25 with fastp, clone calling with MiXCR) and kept in-frame beta chains. Each entry is one CDR3 protein sequence, shown with its most common DNA and genes. This sample holds 110,000 or so distinct CDR3 sequences; approximately 22% were observed only once. Around 40% of the sample is in the top ten clones. The sequenced sample was PBMCs or a T cell subset sorted from them (not recorded which). The receptors derive from a man between 18 and 35 years old who had mild COVID-19 (a few samples of this study predate the infection). The sample titles of this study are shuffled in the database, so cell type and time point are left out; the donor was told from shared clones.

The chain uses TRBV5-5 and TRBJ2-7; TRBD1 aligns across 11 bases. V was clipped by 4 bases and J by 2 bases; unmatched bases: 5. The CDR3 runs to 15 residues. Germline assignment: CDR1 SGHKS and CDR2 YYEKEE (reference sequence). CDR3 residues: CASSTGTGGPYEQYV. The CDR3 DNA reads TGTGCCAGCAGCACCGGGACAGGGGGACCCTACGAGCAGTACGTC.

This clonotype showed up just a few times. The chain combines TRBV9 with TRBJ1-1, with 7 bases that match TRBD1. Germline CDR1 and CDR2: SGDLS and YYNGEE. CDR3 length equals 13 residues. V dropped 3 bases and J dropped 5; count of bases not matched to a gene: 4. The CDR3 region is CASSATGITEAFF. The CDR3 bases are TGTGCCAGCAGCGCGACAGGGATTACTGAAGCTTTCTTT.

The chain uses TRBV29-1 and TRBJ2-1, with D possibly matching TRBD2 (6 bases). Germline V lookup: CDR1 SQVTM, CDR2 ANQGSEA. The CDR3 covers 14 residues. Between the trimmed V and J ends, which lost 3 bases and 0 bases, there was a span of 9 bases. CDR3 sequence reads: CSVDAGSSYNEQFF. The DNA for the CDR3 is TGCAGCGTTGATGCGGGGAGCTCCTACAATGAGCAGTTCTTC.

The V and J genes are TRBV5-1 and TRBJ2-2, with 9 bases fitting TRBD1. V lost 4 bases and J lost 7; bases outside the gene matches: 8. Germline lookup yields CDR1 SGHRS and CDR2 YFSETQ. The CDR3 extends over 15 amino acids. In DNA, the CDR3 is TGCGCCAGCAGCGTGGGACAGGGAGGGATCGGGGAGCTGTTTTTT. It encodes CASSVGQGGIGELFF.

The gene calls are TRBV27 and TRBJ1-5; D is uncertain. This CDR3 has 14 residues. V dropped 3 bases and J dropped 7 bases, with 13 bases sitting between them. Per the germline V gene, CDR1 is MNHEY and CDR2 is SMNVEV (reference sequence). The CDR3 spells CASSLGGRGQPQHF. DNA for the CDR3: TGTGCCAGCAGTTTGGGAGGAAGAGGCCAGCCCCAGCATTTT.

The table lists this clonotype with a few counts. This sequence joins TRBV24-1 and TRBJ2-7; 11 bases match TRBD1. The CDR3 contains 16 residues. The V and J ends lost 7 bases and 3 bases, in that order; junction bases with no gene match: 10. CDR1 and CDR2 (germline): KGHDR, SFDVKD. CDR3 in amino acids: CATREPRDRGDYEQYF. CDR3 sequence (DNA): TGTGCCACCAGAGAACCGCGGGACAGGGGGGACTACGAGCAGTACTTC.

J is TRBJ2-2 and V is TRBV4-2; 8 positions match TRBD2. This CDR3 is built from 18 residues. After removal of 0 bases from V and 6 bases from J, the junction contained 12 bases not matched to a gene. CDR1 is LGHNA and CDR2 is YNFKEQ in the germline V gene. The CDR3 is CASSQDPGTRVIAGELFF. In nucleotides, the CDR3 is TGTGCCAGCAGCCAAGACCCCGGGACTAGGGTGATTGCCGGGGAGCTGTTTTTT.

This chain uses TRBV27 with TRBJ1-5; 9 bases fit TRBD1. The germline V gene has CDR1 MNHEY and CDR2 SMNVEV (reference sequence). This CDR3 is 15 amino acids long. Trimming cost V 8 bases and J 1 base; bases outside gene matches: 6. The CDR3 DNA follows: TGTGCCAGCGCCCCGGGACAGGGAAGCAATCAGCCCCAGCATTTT. Its protein is CASAPGQGSNQPQHF.

The chain combines TRBV18 with TRBJ1-4; 8 nucleotides line up with TRBD1. This CDR3 contains 19 residues. Per the germline V gene, CDR1 is KGHSH and CDR2 is LQKENI. V shed 3 bases and J 1 base; nucleotides not matched to a gene: 13. CDR3 residues: CASSPPARQGSRTNEKLFF. The CDR3 bases are TGTGCCAGCTCACCGCCCGCCCGACAGGGGTCCCGAACTAATGAAAAACTGTTTTTT.

The table lists this clonotype with a few counts. The chain is built from TRBV12-3 or TRBV12-4 and TRBJ2-3; either TRBD1 or TRBD2 may fit D (5 bases each). The V end lost 0 bases, the J end lost 5 bases, and 15 bases lay between the germline ends. This CDR3 comprises 16 residues. The chain's CDR3 is CASSLASRGTKDTQYF. CDR3 DNA sequence: TGTGCCAGCAGTTTAGCGTCGAGGGGCACCAAAGATACGCAGTATTTT.

The chain combines TRBV7-8 with TRBJ1-5; no clear D. This CDR3 is built from 13 residues. Germline CDR1 reads SGHVS; CDR2 reads FQNEAQ. Trimming left V 2 bases short and J 8 bases short, with 10 bases between. CDR3 amino acids: CASSLRSRKPQHF. The CDR3, as DNA: TGTGCCAGCAGCTTACGATCACGCAAGCCCCAGCATTTT.

V is TRBV4-2 and J is TRBJ2-7; D is undetermined. The CDR3 runs to 13 residues. The germline V gene has CDR1 LGHNA and CDR2 YNFKEQ. Trimming shortened V by 4 bases and J by 5 bases, and 12 bases separated the two germline ends. The CDR3 nucleotides are TGTGCCAGCAGCCCTGGCCTCTGGGACGAGCAGTACTTC. Protein: CASSPGLWDEQYF.

This clonotype was seen only a few times. V gene TRBV7-9 combines with J gene TRBJ1-6, with D uncertain. This CDR3 has 13 amino acids. The V and J ends lost 1 base and 10 bases respectively, with 8 bases between them. The germline CDR1 and CDR2 sequences are SEHNR and FQNEAQ (reference sequence). This CDR3 is CASSLGASSPLHF. The CDR3 DNA is TGTGCCAGCAGCTTAGGGGCCAGCTCACCCCTCCACTTT.

This clonotype was seen a handful of times. The rearrangement links TRBV12-3 or TRBV12-4 to TRBJ2-1; 11 nucleotides align to TRBD2. The length of the CDR3 is 14 residues. J lost 4 bases, V lost 6 bases, and 2 bases had no gene match. DNA of the CDR3: TGTGCCAGCAGGGGACTAGCGGTTTACAATGAGCAGTTCTTC. Translated, it gives CASRGLAVYNEQFF.

The chain links TRBV12-3 or TRBV12-4 to TRBJ2-2; perhaps TRBD1 as D (5 bases). Trimming took off 1 base at V and 0 bases at J, with 9 bases between the two ends. CDR3 length equals 16 residues. The CDR3 nucleotides read TGTGCCAGCAGTTTAGGAGTGGGGCCGAACACCGGGGAGCTGTTTTTT. This codes for CASSLGVGPNTGELFF.

This clonotype showed up just a few times. This chain joins TRBV6-2 or TRBV6-3 and TRBJ1-2, with a possible D match to TRBD1 (6 bases). Germline CDR1 MNHEY, CDR2 SVGEGT. Between the trimmed V and J ends, which lost 6 bases and 4 bases, there was a span of 15 bases. This CDR3 is 14 amino acids long. CDR3 loop: CASSPAGAVYGYTF. CDR3 DNA sequence: TGTGCCAGCAGCCCCGCAGGGGCGGTCTATGGCTACACCTTC.

The chain employs TRBV7-9 and TRBJ2-1, with 13 bases that match TRBD2. The CDR3 totals 14 residues. Germline trimming cut 5 bases from V and 10 bases from J; bases unmatched to any gene: 5. Germline CDR1 and CDR2: SEHNR and FQNEAQ (reference sequence). As DNA, the CDR3 is TGTGCCAGCAGCCAACTAGCGGGGGGGCCCGAGCAGTTCTTC. Protein sequence: CASSQLAGGPEQFF.

This clonotype came up a few times. The chain uses TRBV10-3 and TRBJ2-3; 7 bases are shared with TRBD2. CDR1 and CDR2 from the germline V gene are ENHRY and SYGVKD. V shed 3 bases and J 2 bases; nucleotides not matched to a gene: 8. This CDR3 region has 16 residues. In nucleotides, the CDR3 is TGTGCCATCAGTGACCCCGGGACTACCTCCACAGATACGCAGTATTTT. Translation: CAISDPGTTSTDTQYF.